The next 4 T cell receptor beta chains were all read from a single sample in a study of blood T cell repertoires in COVID-19. The repertoire was sequenced with immunoSEQ multiplex PCR; TCRdb's copy has only in-frame clones and lacks some. The profile shows 62,000 or so clones, 86% of them singletons. Sequencing used peripheral blood. Source of these receptors: a woman between 55 and 75 years old with acute or convalescent COVID-19.

This clone is a singleton in its sample. The chain joins TRBV7-6 to TRBJ1-1, with TRBD1 matching 10 bases. V was pared by 2 bases and J by 6 bases, with 6 bases of the junction left unmatched. CDR3 length: 15 residues. The germline V gene has CDR1 SGHVS and CDR2 FNYEAQ. CDR3 sequence reads: CASSLPGQGNAEAFF. The DNA for the CDR3 is TGTGCCAGCAGCTTACCGGGACAGGGGAATGCTGAAGCTTTCTTT.

The rearrangement joins TRBV6-5 to TRBJ1-6, with TRBD1 matching over 10 bases. This CDR3 has 14 residues. CDR1 is MNHEY and CDR2 is SVGAGI in the germline V gene. V lost 6 bases and J lost 10; bases outside the gene matches: 6. This CDR3 is CASSRGDRGSPLHF. CDR3 sequence (DNA): TGTGCCAGCAGCCGGGGGGACAGGGGATCACCCCTCCACTTT.

This clone has more than one count but fewer than ten. The chain links TRBV9 to TRBJ1-6, with D unclear. The V and J ends lost 3 bases and 7 bases respectively, with 11 bases between them. The germline gives CDR1 SGDLS, CDR2 YYNGEE. The CDR3 length is 14 residues. The CDR3 here is CASSALLQNSPLHF. The CDR3 DNA reads as TGTGCCAGCAGCGCCCTTCTTCAGAATTCACCCCTCCACTTT.

This chain joins TRBV5-8 and TRBJ2-3; TRBD2 agrees at 11 bases. Per the germline V gene, CDR1 is SGHTS and CDR2 is YDEGEE. V gave up 0 bases and J gave up 4 bases; unmatched junction bases: 1. The CDR3 totals 15 residues. CDR3: CASSLALAGADTQYF. As DNA, the CDR3 is TGTGCCAGCAGCTTGGCACTAGCGGGAGCAGATACGCAGTATTTT.